The 3 T cell receptor beta chains presented below share a single source sample, sequenced in a study of shared clonotypes between healthy human individuals. TCRdb keeps only in-frame clones here, not all; method: immunoSEQ multiplex PCR. The sample carries roughly 410,000 clones, about 96% recorded once. The sequencing input was memory CD8+ T cells sorted from blood. Documented subset: CD45RO+ cells pooled with CCR7-negative TemRA cells. The origin of the receptors is a man aged 30 to 45 in good health.

The chain joins TRBV6-6 to TRBJ2-2; possibly TRBD1 for D (5 bases). V was pared by 4 bases and J by 5 bases, with 14 bases between. The CDR3 contains 15 residues. Germline V gene data show CDR1 as MNHNY and CDR2 as SVGAGI (reference sequence). The CDR3 sequence is CASSFRQMWTGELFF. The CDR3 DNA follows: TGTGCCAGCAGTTTCCGACAGATGTGGACCGGGGAGCTGTTTTTT.

This clone was found a few times. The V call is TRBV19, the J call TRBJ1-5; 7 bases align to TRBD1. Germline values: CDR1 LNHDA, CDR2 SQIVND (reference sequence). V gave up 3 bases and J gave up 11 bases; unmatched junction bases: 13. The CDR3 runs 15 residues. CDR3 nucleotides: TGTGCCAGTAGTATGCAGACAGGGCTCTTATCGGCCCAGCATTTT. Translation gives CASSMQTGLLSAQHF.

V and J are TRBV29-1 and TRBJ2-2; 8 bases are shared with TRBD2. Trimming at V came to 4 bases and at J to 7 bases, leaving 8 bases not matched to a gene. The length of the CDR3 is 14 residues. CDR1 and CDR2 (germline): SQVTM, ANQGSEA. The chain's CDR3 is CSVGSGSGSGELFF. The DNA for the CDR3 is TGCAGCGTTGGAAGCGGGAGTGGAAGCGGGGAGCTGTTTTTT.